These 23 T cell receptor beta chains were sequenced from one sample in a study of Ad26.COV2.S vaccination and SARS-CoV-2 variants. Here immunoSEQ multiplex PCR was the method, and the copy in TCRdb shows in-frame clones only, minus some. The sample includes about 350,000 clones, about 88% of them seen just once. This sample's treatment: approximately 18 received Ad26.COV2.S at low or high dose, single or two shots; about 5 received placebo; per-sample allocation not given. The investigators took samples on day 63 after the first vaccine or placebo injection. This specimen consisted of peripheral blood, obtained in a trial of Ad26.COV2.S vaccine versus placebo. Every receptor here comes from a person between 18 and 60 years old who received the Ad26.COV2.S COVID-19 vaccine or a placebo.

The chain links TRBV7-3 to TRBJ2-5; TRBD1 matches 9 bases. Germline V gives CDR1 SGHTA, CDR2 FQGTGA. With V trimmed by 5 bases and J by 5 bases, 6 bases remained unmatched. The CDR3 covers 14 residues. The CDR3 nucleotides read TGTGCCAGCAGCGTCACAGGGGGCAGCGAGACCCAGTACTTC. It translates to CASSVTGGSETQYF.

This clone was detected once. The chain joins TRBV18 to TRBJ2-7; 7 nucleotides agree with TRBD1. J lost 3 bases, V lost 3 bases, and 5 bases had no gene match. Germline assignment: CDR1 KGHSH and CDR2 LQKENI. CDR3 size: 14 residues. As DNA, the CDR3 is TGTGCCAGCTCACCCCGACAGGGATACTACGAGCAGTACTTC. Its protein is CASSPRQGYYEQYF. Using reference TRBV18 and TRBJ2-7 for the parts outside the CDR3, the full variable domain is NAGVMQNPRHLVRRRGQEARLRCSPMKGHSHVYWYRQLPEEGLKFMVYLQKENIIDESGMPKERFSAEFPKEGPSILRIQQVVRGDSAAYFCASSPRQGYYEQYFGPGTRLTVT.

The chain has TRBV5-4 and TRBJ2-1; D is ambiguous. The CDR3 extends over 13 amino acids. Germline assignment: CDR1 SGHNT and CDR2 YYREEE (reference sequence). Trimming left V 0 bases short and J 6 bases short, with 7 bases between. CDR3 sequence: CASSLVGTNEQFF. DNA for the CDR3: TGTGCCAGCAGCTTGGTGGGTACCAATGAGCAGTTCTTC.

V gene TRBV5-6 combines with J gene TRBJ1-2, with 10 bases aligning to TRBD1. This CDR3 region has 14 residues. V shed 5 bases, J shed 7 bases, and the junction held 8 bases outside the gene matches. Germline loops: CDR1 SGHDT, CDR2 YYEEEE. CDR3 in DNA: TGTGCCAGCAGGTTCGACAGGGGGCGGTCTGGCTACACCTTC. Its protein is CASRFDRGRSGYTF.

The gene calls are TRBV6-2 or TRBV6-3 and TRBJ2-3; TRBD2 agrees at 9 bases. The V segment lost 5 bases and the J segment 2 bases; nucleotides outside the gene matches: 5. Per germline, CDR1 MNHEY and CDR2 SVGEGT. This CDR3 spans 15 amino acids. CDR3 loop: CASSTGTSHTDTQYF. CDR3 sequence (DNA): TGTGCCAGCAGTACCGGGACTAGCCACACAGATACGCAGTATTTT.

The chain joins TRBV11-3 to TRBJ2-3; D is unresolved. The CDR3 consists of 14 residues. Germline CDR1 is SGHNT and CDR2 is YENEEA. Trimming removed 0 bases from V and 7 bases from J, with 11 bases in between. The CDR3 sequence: CASSLDLRHHTQYF. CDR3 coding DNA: TGTGCCAGCAGCTTAGATCTGCGCCACCATACGCAGTATTTT.

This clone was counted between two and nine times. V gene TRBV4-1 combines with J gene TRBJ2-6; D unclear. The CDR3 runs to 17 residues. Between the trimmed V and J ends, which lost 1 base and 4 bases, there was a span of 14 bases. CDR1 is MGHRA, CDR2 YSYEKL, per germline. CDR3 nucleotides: TGCGCCAGCAGCCAAGCCCCGTCTCGCTCCGGGGCCAACGTCCTGACTTTC. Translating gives CASSQAPSRSGANVLTF.

The CDR3 DNA reads as TGTGCCAGCAGCCTCTACCCTACACCTCGCTCTGGAAACACCATATATTTT. Its protein product is CASSLYPTPRSGNTIYF. The chain combines TRBV5-6 with TRBJ1-3, with no clear D. V lost 4 bases to trimming and J lost 0 bases, with 17 bases between them. CDR1 is SGHDT and CDR2 is YYEEEE in the germline V gene. The CDR3 covers 17 residues. Drawing the rest from reference TRBV5-6 and TRBJ1-3, the complete variable domain is DAGVTQSPTHLIKTRGQQVTLRCSPKSGHDTVSWYQQALGQGPQFIFQYYEEEERQRGNFPDRFSGHQFPNYSSELNVNALLLGDSALYLCASSLYPTPRSGNTIYFGEGSWLTVV.

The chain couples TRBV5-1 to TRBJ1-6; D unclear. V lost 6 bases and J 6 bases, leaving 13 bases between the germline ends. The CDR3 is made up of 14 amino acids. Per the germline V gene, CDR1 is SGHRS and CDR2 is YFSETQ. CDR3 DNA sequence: TGCGCCAGCAATTTAGACTCACTTAATTCACCCCTCCACTTT. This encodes CASNLDSLNSPLHF.

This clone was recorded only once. CDR3 residues: CASSLDSEQYF. The CDR3 coding sequence is TGTGCCAGCAGCTTAGATAGCGAGCAGTACTTC. The rearrangement uses TRBV11-1 and TRBJ2-7; D unresolved. Germline CDR1 is SGHAT and CDR2 is FQDESV (reference sequence). The CDR3 has 11 residues. The V gene lost 1 base and the J gene lost 6 bases, with 4 bases spanning the gap.

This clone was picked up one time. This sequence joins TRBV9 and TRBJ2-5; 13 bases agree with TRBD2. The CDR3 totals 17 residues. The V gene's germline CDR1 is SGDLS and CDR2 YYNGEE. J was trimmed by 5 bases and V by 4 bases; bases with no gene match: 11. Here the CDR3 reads CASSNQWTSGGTETQYF. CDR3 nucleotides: TGTGCCAGCAGCAACCAATGGACTAGCGGGGGTACGGAGACCCAGTACTTC.

The CDR3 nucleotides read TGTGCCAGCAGCCAGGACATTGGGACAGATACGCAGTATTTT. It specifies CASSQDIGTDTQYF. The chain is built from TRBV6-4 and TRBJ2-3, with D perhaps matching TRBD1 (5 bases). CDR3 length: 14 amino acids. Germline CDR1 and CDR2: MRHNA and SNTAGT. V was shortened by 6 bases and J by 3 bases, with 13 bases between the two germline ends.

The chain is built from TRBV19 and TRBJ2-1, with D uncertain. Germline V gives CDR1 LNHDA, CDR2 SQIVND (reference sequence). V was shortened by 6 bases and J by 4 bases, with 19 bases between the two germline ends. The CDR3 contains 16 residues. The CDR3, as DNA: TGTGCCAGTAGCACCCGCCAGGTTATAGCATACAATGAGCAGTTCTTC. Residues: CASSTRQVIAYNEQFF.

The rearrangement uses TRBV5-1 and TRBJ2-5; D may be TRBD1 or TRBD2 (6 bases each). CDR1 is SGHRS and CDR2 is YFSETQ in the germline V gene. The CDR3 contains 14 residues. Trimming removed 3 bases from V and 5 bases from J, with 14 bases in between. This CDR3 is CASSSFGGRETQYF. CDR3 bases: TGCGCCAGCAGCTCCTTCGGGGGCCGGGAGACCCAGTACTTC.

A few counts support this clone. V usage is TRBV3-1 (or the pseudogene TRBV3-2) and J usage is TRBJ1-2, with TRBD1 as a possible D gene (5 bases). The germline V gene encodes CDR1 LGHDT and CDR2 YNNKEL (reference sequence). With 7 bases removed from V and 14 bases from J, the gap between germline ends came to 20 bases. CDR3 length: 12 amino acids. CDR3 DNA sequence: TGTGCCAGCACCCGGTTAGGGACGTTGGTTACCTTC. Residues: CASTRLGTLVTF.

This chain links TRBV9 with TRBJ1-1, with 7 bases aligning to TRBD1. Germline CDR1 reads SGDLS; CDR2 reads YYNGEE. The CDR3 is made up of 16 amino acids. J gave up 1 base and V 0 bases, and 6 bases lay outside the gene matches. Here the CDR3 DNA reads TGTGCCAGCAGCGTAGTAAGGGACAGACCGAACACTGAAGCTTTCTTT. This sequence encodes CASSVVRDRPNTEAFF.

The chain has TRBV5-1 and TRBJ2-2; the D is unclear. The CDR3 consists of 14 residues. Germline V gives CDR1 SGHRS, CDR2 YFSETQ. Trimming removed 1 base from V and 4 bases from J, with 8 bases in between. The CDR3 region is CASSLRQTTGELFF. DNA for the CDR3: TGCGCCAGCAGCTTGAGGCAAACCACCGGGGAGCTGTTTTTT.

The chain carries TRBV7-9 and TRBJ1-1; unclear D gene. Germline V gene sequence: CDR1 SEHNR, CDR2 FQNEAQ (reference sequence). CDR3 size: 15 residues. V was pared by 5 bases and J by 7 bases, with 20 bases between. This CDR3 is CASSPPSWKVVEAFF. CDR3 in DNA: TGTGCCAGCAGCCCCCCGAGTTGGAAAGTGGTTGAAGCTTTCTTT.

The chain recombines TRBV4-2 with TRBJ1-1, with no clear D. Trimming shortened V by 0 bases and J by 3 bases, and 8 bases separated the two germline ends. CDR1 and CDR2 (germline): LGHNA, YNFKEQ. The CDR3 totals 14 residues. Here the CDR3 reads CASSQETLYTEAFF. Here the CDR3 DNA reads TGTGCCAGCAGCCAAGAAACACTATACACTGAAGCTTTCTTT.

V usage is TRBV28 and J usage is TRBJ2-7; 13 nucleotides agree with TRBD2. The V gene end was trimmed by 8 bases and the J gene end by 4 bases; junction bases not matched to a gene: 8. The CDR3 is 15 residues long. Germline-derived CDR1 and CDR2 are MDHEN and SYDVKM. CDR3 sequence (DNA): TGTGCCAGCGCGGGACTAGCGGGGACGGGATACGAGCAGTACTTC. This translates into CASAGLAGTGYEQYF.

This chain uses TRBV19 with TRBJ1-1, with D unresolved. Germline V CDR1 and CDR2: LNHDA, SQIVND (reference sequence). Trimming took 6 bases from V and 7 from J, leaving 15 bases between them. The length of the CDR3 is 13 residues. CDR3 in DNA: TGTGCCAGTAGGTTAGAATGGGTACATGAAGCTTTCTTT. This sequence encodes CASRLEWVHEAFF.

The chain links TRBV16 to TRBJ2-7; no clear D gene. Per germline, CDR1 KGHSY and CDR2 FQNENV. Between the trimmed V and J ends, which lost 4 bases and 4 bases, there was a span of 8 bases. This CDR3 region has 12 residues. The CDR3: CASSPGPYEQYF. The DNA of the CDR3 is TGTGCCAGCAGCCCCGGGCCTTACGAGCAGTACTTC.

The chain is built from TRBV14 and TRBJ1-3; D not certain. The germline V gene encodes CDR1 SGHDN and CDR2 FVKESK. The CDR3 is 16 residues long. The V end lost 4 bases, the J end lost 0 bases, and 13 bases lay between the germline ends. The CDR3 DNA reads TGTGCCAGCAGCCCAAGGGTTTTCAGCTCTGGAAACACCATATATTTT. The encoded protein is CASSPRVFSSGNTIYF.